This T cell receptor beta chain derives from a study of T-cell memory formation after mild COVID-19. Findings and limits, study-wide: Second-wave clones with a day 37 peak had unconfirmed SARS-CoV-2 specificity.

Germline assignment: CDR1 MNHEY and CDR2 SVGAGI. Unmatched junction bases numbered 12, after V lost 8 bases and J lost 7 bases. The CDR3 contains 14 residues. TCRdb fed the 5' RACE reads into MiXCR, producing one record per CDR3 protein. Of about 470,000 distinct CDR3 sequences in the sample, roughly 20% are singletons; the top ten hold roughly 12%. Worth noting for this clonotype: The target antigen is unknown.

The receptor was derived from an adult woman who had mild COVID-19 (a few samples of this study predate the infection). Cell type and time point are not known. The chain employs TRBV6-5 and TRBJ2-7, with 9 bases lining up with TRBD1. Input material: PBMCs or a T cell subset sorted from them (not recorded which). The CDR3 DNA reads TGTGCCAGCGGTAGGGGACAGGGACCTTGGGAGCAGTACTTC. This translates into CASGRGQGPWEQYF.